This is a list of T cell receptor beta chains from one sample in a study of T cells in tuberculosis. Using immunoSEQ multiplex PCR, the repertoire was profiled, and TCRdb retains in-frame clones only, with some absent. Of fewer than 55,000 clones in the sample, more than 90% are singletons; the top ten hold 1.4%. The sample consisted of PBMCs, taken at tuberculosis diagnosis. These receptors came from an adult with tuberculosis. The CDR3 runs from the conserved cysteine through the conserved F or W.

>TRBV30
CAWSGGGKNTEAFF
>TRBV19
CASSVGVSGQFF
>TRBV28
CASSRWGPRLSGANVLTF
>TRBV5-1
CASRDRDTEAFF
>TRBV5-4
CASSLQAATDTQYF
>TRBV5-1
CASSQGGTAQMKQFF
>TRBV18
CASSLPGQGYEQYF
>TRBV30
CAWSLTSFSRPDTQYF
>TRBV28
CASSPTQGGIDSNQPQHF
>TRBV9
CASSVHRGGDTQYF
>TRBV4-2
CASSQDWRAGGYTF
>TRBV27
CASRDLRGRSETQYF
>TRBV9
CASSVGYAGNTEAFF
>TRBV7-8
CASSLAGSGRNYNEQFF
>TRBV15
CATSRVDKQGNEQFF
>TRBV5-4
CASSSGLAANEQFF